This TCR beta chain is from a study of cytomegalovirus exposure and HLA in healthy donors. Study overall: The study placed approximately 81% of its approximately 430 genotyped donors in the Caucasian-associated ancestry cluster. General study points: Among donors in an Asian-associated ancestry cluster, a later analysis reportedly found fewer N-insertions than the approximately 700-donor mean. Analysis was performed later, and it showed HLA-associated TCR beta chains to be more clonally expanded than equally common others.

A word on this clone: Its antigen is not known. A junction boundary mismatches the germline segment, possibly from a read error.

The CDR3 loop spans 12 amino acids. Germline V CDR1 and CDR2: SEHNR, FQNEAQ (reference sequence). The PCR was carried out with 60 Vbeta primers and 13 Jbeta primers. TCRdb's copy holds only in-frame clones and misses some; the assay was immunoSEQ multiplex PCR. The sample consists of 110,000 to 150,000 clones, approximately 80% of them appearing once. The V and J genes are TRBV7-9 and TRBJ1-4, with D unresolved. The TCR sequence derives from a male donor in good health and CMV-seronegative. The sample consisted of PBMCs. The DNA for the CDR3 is TGTTCCAGCAGTCCCGAGGGCGAAAAACTGTTTTTT. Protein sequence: CSSSPEGEKLFF.